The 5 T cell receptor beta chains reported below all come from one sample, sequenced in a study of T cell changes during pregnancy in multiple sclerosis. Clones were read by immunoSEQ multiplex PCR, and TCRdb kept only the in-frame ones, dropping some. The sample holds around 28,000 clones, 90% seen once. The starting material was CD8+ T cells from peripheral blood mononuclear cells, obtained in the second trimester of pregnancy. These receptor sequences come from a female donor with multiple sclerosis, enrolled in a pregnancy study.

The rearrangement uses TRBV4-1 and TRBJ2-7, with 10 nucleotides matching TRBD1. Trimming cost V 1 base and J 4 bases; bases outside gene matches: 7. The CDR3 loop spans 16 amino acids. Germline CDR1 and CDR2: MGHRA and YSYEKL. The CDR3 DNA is TGCGCCAGCAGCCAAGCTTCCGGGACAGGGGTATACGAGCAGTACTTC. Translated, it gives CASSQASGTGVYEQYF.

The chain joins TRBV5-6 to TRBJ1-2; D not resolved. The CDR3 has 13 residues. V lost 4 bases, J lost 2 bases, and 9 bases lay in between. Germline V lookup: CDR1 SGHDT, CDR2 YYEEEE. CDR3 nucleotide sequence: TGTGCCAGCAGCCCGGGGTCAAACTATGGCTACACCTTC. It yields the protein CASSPGSNYGYTF.

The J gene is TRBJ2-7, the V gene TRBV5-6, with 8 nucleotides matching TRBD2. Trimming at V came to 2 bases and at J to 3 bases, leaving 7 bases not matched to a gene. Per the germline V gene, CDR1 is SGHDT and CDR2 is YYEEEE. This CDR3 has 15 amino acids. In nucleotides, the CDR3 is TGTGCCAGCAGCTTCCCAAGCGGGAGACTCTACGAGCAGTACTTC. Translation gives CASSFPSGRLYEQYF.

This CDR3 is CASSEARSQLYSNQPQHF. The CDR3, as DNA: TGTGCCAGCAGTGAAGCGCGCTCACAGCTCTATAGCAATCAGCCCCAGCATTTT. The genes are TRBV2 and TRBJ1-5, with D uncertain. Deletions cut 0 bases from V and 0 bases from J, with 15 bases between. This CDR3 spans 18 amino acids. In germline, CDR1 is SNHLY, CDR2 FYNNEI.

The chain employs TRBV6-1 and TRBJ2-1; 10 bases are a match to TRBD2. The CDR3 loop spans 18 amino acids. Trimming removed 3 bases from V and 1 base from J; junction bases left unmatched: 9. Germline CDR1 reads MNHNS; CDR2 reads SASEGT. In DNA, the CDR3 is TGTGCCAGCAGTGAGCTTCTAGCGGGAGAAGGTTCCTACAATGAGCAGTTCTTC. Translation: CASSELLAGEGSYNEQFF.